These T cell receptor beta chains were read from a single sample in a study of identical twins. TCRdb reprocessed the 5' RACE reads via MiXCR and lists one record per CDR3 protein. This table holds around 690,000 distinct CDR3 sequences, around 20% found once. The data were also submitted as part of a second study, on T cells expressing NK-cell markers.

Specimen: PBMCs. These receptors originate from a woman under 30 in good health. The CDR3 runs from the conserved cysteine through the conserved F or W. Each record gives: CDR3 DNA, CDR3 protein, clone size, V gene, J gene, D gene. The D gene is left open where the match is weak. Rows may omit the clone size; those that give it use once, few, many or a size class.

cdr3_nt: TGTGCCAGCAGCCAAGACGGCAGTGCTAACTATGGCTACACCTTC; cdr3_aa: CASSQDGSANYGYTF; clone_size: -; v_call: TRBV4-2; j_call: TRBJ1-2; d_call: -
cdr3_nt: TGCAGCGTTGCGAGAGCTAACTATGGCTACACCTTC; cdr3_aa: CSVARANYGYTF; clone_size: many; v_call: TRBV29-1; j_call: TRBJ1-2; d_call: -
cdr3_nt: TGCAGTGCTCCCATGGCTAGCGGGGTCACAGATACGCAGTATTTT; cdr3_aa: CSAPMASGVTDTQYF; clone_size: few; v_call: TRBV20-1; j_call: TRBJ2-3; d_call: TRBD2
cdr3_nt: TGTGCCATCAGGGACTTAGCGGGAGGTTACAATGAGCAGTTCTTC; cdr3_aa: CAIRDLAGGYNEQFF; clone_size: many; v_call: TRBV10-3; j_call: TRBJ2-1; d_call: TRBD2
cdr3_nt: TGTGCCAGCAGCTCCGGCCGACTAGCGGGGTACGAGCAGTACTTC; cdr3_aa: CASSSGRLAGYEQYF; clone_size: -; v_call: TRBV5-6; j_call: TRBJ2-7; d_call: TRBD2
cdr3_nt: TGTGCCAGCAGCTTGGTGCGGGGGCGAGCTTTCTTT; cdr3_aa: CASSLVRGRAFF; clone_size: -; v_call: TRBV5-8; j_call: TRBJ1-1; d_call: -
cdr3_nt: TGTGCCAGCAGCGTAGAAGGGGGACTCAAAAACATTCAGTACTTC; cdr3_aa: CASSVEGGLKNIQYF; clone_size: -; v_call: TRBV9; j_call: TRBJ2-4; d_call: -
cdr3_nt: TGCGCCAGCAGCCACGCCGGGGGTCAGCCCCAGCATTTT; cdr3_aa: CASSHAGGQPQHF; clone_size: -; v_call: TRBV4-3; j_call: TRBJ1-5; d_call: -
cdr3_nt: TGTGCCAGCAGTTACGGGGCAGGCATTCAGTACTTC; cdr3_aa: CASSYGAGIQYF; clone_size: many; v_call: TRBV6-5; j_call: TRBJ2-4; d_call: -
cdr3_nt: TGCGCCAGCAGCCGCGGGCAGGGGCGGATTTACGAGCAGTACTTC; cdr3_aa: CASSRGQGRIYEQYF; clone_size: -; v_call: TRBV5-1; j_call: TRBJ2-7; d_call: -
cdr3_nt: TGTGCCAGCAGCTTATTGAAGAACAGGGCCGGGACTGAAGCTTTCTTT; cdr3_aa: CASSLLKNRAGTEAFF; clone_size: -; v_call: TRBV7-9; j_call: TRBJ1-1; d_call: -
cdr3_nt: TGTGCCAGCAGCAAGAGGGGTGGCACCGGGGAGCTGTTTTTT; cdr3_aa: CASSKRGGTGELFF; clone_size: -; v_call: TRBV6-1; j_call: TRBJ2-2; d_call: -
cdr3_nt: TGCGCCAGCAGCCCCTTTCGCGGGGAATACAATGAGCAGTTCTTC; cdr3_aa: CASSPFRGEYNEQFF; clone_size: -; v_call: TRBV4-1; j_call: TRBJ2-1; d_call: -
cdr3_nt: TGTGCCAGCAGCCTGAAAGTGGAGGGGGGGGGGTACAATGAGCAGTTCTTC; cdr3_aa: CASSLKVEGGGYNEQFF; clone_size: -; v_call: TRBV4-2; j_call: TRBJ2-1; d_call: -
cdr3_nt: TGTGCCAGCAGTTCGGGTTCAGGGCATCAGCCCCAGCATTTT; cdr3_aa: CASSSGSGHQPQHF; clone_size: few; v_call: TRBV12-3/TRBV12-4; j_call: TRBJ1-5; d_call: -
cdr3_nt: TGCAGTGCTTTGGGTAGCAATCAGCCCCAGCATTTT; cdr3_aa: CSALGSNQPQHF; clone_size: few; v_call: TRBV20-1; j_call: TRBJ1-5; d_call: -
cdr3_nt: TGTGCCAGCAGGGACGGCCCGGGTCGGGAGACCCAGTACTTC; cdr3_aa: CASRDGPGRETQYF; clone_size: -; v_call: TRBV12-3/TRBV12-4; j_call: TRBJ2-5; d_call: -
cdr3_nt: TGTGCCAGCAGTTACGGGGGGGGGGAGCTGTTTTTT; cdr3_aa: CASSYGGGELFF; clone_size: -; v_call: TRBV6-5; j_call: TRBJ2-2; d_call: -
cdr3_nt: TGCGCCACCCAGACAGGTTTAGTTGCTGGGGCCAACGTCCTGACTTTC; cdr3_aa: CATQTGLVAGANVLTF; clone_size: -; v_call: TRBV5-1; j_call: TRBJ2-6; d_call: -
cdr3_nt: TGTGCCAGCAGCCCAGCCCCTGACTGGAACTATGGCTACACCTTC; cdr3_aa: CASSPAPDWNYGYTF; clone_size: -; v_call: TRBV7-6; j_call: TRBJ1-2; d_call: -
cdr3_nt: TGTGCCAGCAGTCGGGGGCAGAATAATGAAAAACTGTTTTTT; cdr3_aa: CASSRGQNNEKLFF; clone_size: -; v_call: TRBV3-1; j_call: TRBJ1-4; d_call: -
cdr3_nt: TGTGCCAGCAGCTTAGTTCTCGGGGCAGGTGAGCAGTTCTTC; cdr3_aa: CASSLVLGAGEQFF; clone_size: -; v_call: TRBV7-9; j_call: TRBJ2-1; d_call: -
cdr3_nt: TGTGCCAGCAGCCCCCGGGACAGATACAATGAGCAGTTCTTC; cdr3_aa: CASSPRDRYNEQFF; clone_size: -; v_call: TRBV6-1; j_call: TRBJ2-1; d_call: TRBD1
cdr3_nt: TGCAGTGCCGGGACTAGCGGGTGGTTGGAGACCCAGTACTTC; cdr3_aa: CSAGTSGWLETQYF; clone_size: few; v_call: TRBV20-1; j_call: TRBJ2-5; d_call: TRBD2
cdr3_nt: TGTGCCAGCAGTTCGCGGGGAGACTACAATGAGCAGTTCTTC; cdr3_aa: CASSSRGDYNEQFF; clone_size: -; v_call: TRBV12-3/TRBV12-4; j_call: TRBJ2-1; d_call: -
cdr3_nt: TGTGCCAGCAGTTTGCTGGCAACTAATGAAAAACTGTTTTTT; cdr3_aa: CASSLLATNEKLFF; clone_size: -; v_call: TRBV27; j_call: TRBJ1-4; d_call: -
cdr3_nt: TGTGCCAGCAGTTACGGGGGACTAGGGAGCTACGAGCAGTACTTC; cdr3_aa: CASSYGGLGSYEQYF; clone_size: -; v_call: TRBV12-3/TRBV12-4; j_call: TRBJ2-7; d_call: TRBD2
cdr3_nt: TGTGCCAGCTCACCACTGCCGAACCCGACAGGGCCATCCTACGAGCAGTACTTC; cdr3_aa: CASSPLPNPTGPSYEQYF; clone_size: once; v_call: TRBV18; j_call: TRBJ2-7; d_call: TRBD1
cdr3_nt: TGTGCCAGCAGCGAAAGCGGGGGCCTCACCTACGAGCAGTACTTC; cdr3_aa: CASSESGGLTYEQYF; clone_size: few; v_call: TRBV9; j_call: TRBJ2-7; d_call: TRBD2
cdr3_nt: TGTGCCAGCAGTACCCGACAGGGCGACTATGGCTACACCTTC; cdr3_aa: CASSTRQGDYGYTF; clone_size: -; v_call: TRBV27; j_call: TRBJ1-2; d_call: TRBD1
cdr3_nt: TGCAGCGTGCCGGGACAGGGGGGCGAGCAGTACTTC; cdr3_aa: CSVPGQGGEQYF; clone_size: -; v_call: TRBV29-1; j_call: TRBJ2-7; d_call: TRBD1
cdr3_nt: TGTGCCAGCCGTGAGGGCTCTGGAAACACCATATATTTT; cdr3_aa: CASREGSGNTIYF; clone_size: few; v_call: TRBV28; j_call: TRBJ1-3; d_call: -
cdr3_nt: TGTGCCAGCAGTCTTCTCGGGACTAGCTCAGAGCAGTACTTC; cdr3_aa: CASSLLGTSSEQYF; clone_size: -; v_call: TRBV7-9; j_call: TRBJ2-7; d_call: TRBD2
cdr3_nt: TGTGCCAGCAGTTTAGCCAGATCCTACGAGCAGTACTTC; cdr3_aa: CASSLARSYEQYF; clone_size: many; v_call: TRBV12-3/TRBV12-4; j_call: TRBJ2-7; d_call: -
cdr3_nt: TGCAGTGCTCCCGACCTCGGGGGTGGCACTGAAGCTTTCTTT; cdr3_aa: CSAPDLGGGTEAFF; clone_size: -; v_call: TRBV20-1; j_call: TRBJ1-1; d_call: -
cdr3_nt: TGCGCCAGCAGCCAAGATATCCCCGGGCAGCGGGAGCCCCACGAGCAGTACTTC; cdr3_aa: CASSQDIPGQREPHEQYF; clone_size: few; v_call: TRBV4-3; j_call: TRBJ2-7; d_call: TRBD2
cdr3_nt: TGCAGTGCTAGGGGCGTGGGGACCGGGGAGCTGTTTTTT; cdr3_aa: CSARGVGTGELFF; clone_size: -; v_call: TRBV20-1; j_call: TRBJ2-2; d_call: -
cdr3_nt: TGTGCCAGCAGCCTCAGGGGCGGAAAACTGTTTTTT; cdr3_aa: CASSLRGGKLFF; clone_size: -; v_call: TRBV6-5; j_call: TRBJ1-4; d_call: -
cdr3_nt: TGTGCCAGCAGTTTACTTTATCAGGGCGGGTACAATGAGCAGTTCTTC; cdr3_aa: CASSLLYQGGYNEQFF; clone_size: -; v_call: TRBV27; j_call: TRBJ2-1; d_call: -